The 28 T cell receptor beta chains below were found in one sample sequenced in a study of tumor and adjacent non-tumor tissue in lung cancer. Three rounds of nested PCR, following a modified ARM-PCR protocol, produced the TCRbeta library. One entry per CDR3 protein, called by TCRdb with MiXCR from the multiplex PCR reads. The repertoire includes 60,000 to 80,000 distinct CDR3 sequences, about two thirds of them detected once, and about 30% sits in the top ten. RNA was extracted from bulk tissue without any cell sorting. More than 3 cm separated this lung sample from the edge of the tumor. Sequencing input: distant non-tumor lung tissue. Receptor source: a woman between 45 and 60 years old with non-small cell lung cancer.

The chain is built from TRBV11-3 and TRBJ2-3; maybe TRBD1 (6 bases). This CDR3 region has 13 residues. Germline CDR1 and CDR2: SGHNT and YENEEA. Trimming pared 9 bases from V and 12 bases from J, leaving 22 bases between. The CDR3 bases are TGTGCCAGTAGCACCAGGGGTACAGATATACAGTATTTT. This translates into CASSTRGTDIQYF.

With regard to this clonotype: A read error may be the cause here, since a much bigger clone is one base away. The gene calls are TRBV6-1 and TRBJ2-5, with D tentatively TRBD1 (6 bases). The CDR3 extends over 14 amino acids. Germline CDR1 and CDR2: MNHNS and SASEGT. In DNA, the CDR3 is TGTACCAGCAGTGAAGGGCCAGGGGATGGGACCCAGTACTTC. Its translation is CTSSEGPGDGTQYF.

As concerns this clonotype: This sequence may be a read error, since a much larger clone differs from it by one base. The chain uses TRBV12-3 or TRBV12-4 and TRBJ2-3; a possible D gene is TRBD2 (6 bases). CDR3 length: 14 residues. Trimming stripped 7 bases from V and 4 bases from J, with 15 bases between. The DNA for the CDR3 is TGTGCCAGCAATATCCTAACGGGAGCAGATACGCAGTATTTT. Translation gives CASNILTGADTQYF.

As regards this clonotype: With a much larger clone just one base away, this may be a read error. The rearrangement uses TRBV12-3 or TRBV12-4 and TRBJ2-7; 11 bases are a match to TRBD2. There are 15 residues in the CDR3. The V gene end was trimmed by 7 bases and the J gene end by 6 bases; junction bases not matched to a gene: 11. Here the CDR3 reads CASNGLTSGIPEQYF. The CDR3 coding sequence is TGTGCCAGCAATGGCTTGACTAGCGGGATTCCCGAGCAGTACTTC.

This chain connects TRBV30 to TRBJ2-7, with TRBD1 matching over 9 bases. V shed 3 bases and J 3 bases; nucleotides not matched to a gene: 12. Germline values: CDR1 GTSNPN, CDR2 SVGIG (reference sequence). The CDR3 runs to 16 residues. DNA of the CDR3: TGTGCCTGGAGCGAATTTCGGGACAGGGAATACTACGAGCAGTACTTC. Protein sequence: CAWSEFRDREYYEQYF.

On this clonotype itself: Since the CDR3 does not end with the conserved phenylalanine or tryptophan, this likely comes from a read error. It is unclear where the CDR3 begins or ends on the DNA, so no DNA is shown, and the CDR3 is as TCRdb lists it. This chain joins TRBV6-2 or TRBV6-3 and TRBJ1-2; the table assigns TRBD1, which was not confirmed against the DNA. Germline CDR1 and CDR2: MNHEY and SVGEGT. The CDR3 sequence runs 14 residues, both termini included. This CDR3 is CASSRGLGQDGCTY.

Notes on this clonotype: Compared with germline, one end of the junction differs, possibly owing to a read error. The rearrangement uses TRBV11-2 and TRBJ1-1; D gene uncertain. CDR3 length equals 16 residues. Germline CDR1 SGHAT, CDR2 FQNNGV. This CDR3 reads CACSLRVGRGDTEASF. As DNA, the CDR3 is TGTGCCTGCAGCTTACGAGTCGGCCGTGGAGACACTGAAGCTTCCTTT.

As concerns this clonotype: A much more abundant neighbour one base away suggests this may be a read error. J is TRBJ2-2 and V is TRBV12-3 or TRBV12-4; no clear D gene. This CDR3 comprises 14 residues. Trimming took 2 bases from V and 2 from J, leaving 6 bases between them. The CDR3 region is CASSLSVNTGELFF. CDR3 DNA sequence: TGTGCCAGCAGTTTAAGCGTCAACACCGGGGAGCTGTTTTTT.

This clonotype showed up many times. The chain recombines TRBV29-1 with TRBJ1-2, with TRBD1 identical over 9 bases. Germline CDR1 is SQVTM and CDR2 is ANQGSEA. CDR3 size: 15 residues. Germline trimming cut 4 bases from V and 5 bases from J; bases unmatched to any gene: 11. The CDR3 spells CSVAGGQGVVYGYTF. Written as DNA, the CDR3 is TGCAGCGTTGCGGGGGGACAGGGAGTTGTTTATGGCTACACCTTC.

Worth noting for this clonotype: The conserved phenylalanine or tryptophan is not found at the CDR3 terminus, so this likely reflects a read error. The rearrangement joins TRBV6-5 to TRBJ2-7; no reliable D call. The V end lost 0 bases, the J end lost 2 bases, and 14 bases lay between the germline ends. Germline V CDR1 and CDR2: MNHEY, SVGAGI. The CDR3 loop spans 16 amino acids. CDR3 coding DNA: TGTGCCAGCAGTTACTCCAAGGGTCCCTTTACCTACGAGCAGTACCTC. Amino acids: CASSYSKGPFTYEQYL.

As concerns this clonotype: This may be a read error: a much more frequent sequence differs by one nucleotide. The chain combines TRBV12-3 or TRBV12-4 with TRBJ2-3, with D tentatively TRBD1 or TRBD2 (5 bases each). CDR3 length: 16 residues. V lost 6 bases to trimming and J lost 2 bases, with 18 bases between them. Here the CDR3 DNA reads TGTGCCAGCAGCCCGTACCGGGGCCAAAACACAGATACGCAGTATTTT. Translating gives CASSPYRGQNTDTQYF.

Note on this clonotype: A read error may produce the germline difference seen at one junction end. In DNA form, the CDR3 reads TGTACCAGCAGTCTATTGGACAATGAGCGGTTCTTC. It translates to CTSSLLDNERFF. This chain uses TRBV11-2 with TRBJ2-1; TRBD1 is a possible D gene (5 bases). The CDR3 totals 12 residues. Germline lookup yields CDR1 SGHAT and CDR2 FQNNGV.

Remarks on this clonotype: At one end the junction does not follow the germline gene, possibly because of a read error. The chain has TRBV5-1 and TRBJ2-1; D is ambiguous. The germline V gene encodes CDR1 SGHRS and CDR2 YFSETQ. This CDR3 region has 16 residues. The DNA for the CDR3 is TGCGCCAGCAGCTTGGTCGGCGCAGAGTCCTACAATGAGCAGCTCTTC. Its protein product is CASSLVGAESYNEQLF.

This clonotype has a single count. A read error may produce the germline difference seen at one junction end. The chain has TRBV11-2 and TRBJ2-1, with D perhaps TRBD2 (5 bases). The CDR3 has 14 residues. Per the germline V gene, CDR1 is SGHAT and CDR2 is FQNNGV. CDR3 sequence: CTSSLIPGTNEQFF. In nucleotides, the CDR3 is TGTACCAGCAGCCTTATTCCGGGAACGAATGAGCAGTTCTTC.

Remarks on this clonotype: The junction departs from the called germline gene at one end, perhaps through a read error. The chain links TRBV6-1 to TRBJ1-5; 8 bases are shared with TRBD1. The CDR3 spans 14 residues. Germline CDR1 MNHNS, CDR2 SASEGT. The CDR3 protein is CASTNRGSNQPQHF. The CDR3 bases are TGCGCCAGCACTAACAGGGGGAGTAATCAGCCCCAGCATTTT.

Worth noting for this clonotype: This may be a read error: a much more frequent sequence differs by one nucleotide. The rearrangement links TRBV5-4 to TRBJ2-7; perhaps TRBD2 as D (6 bases). CDR3 size: 12 residues. Germline CDR1 reads SGHNT; CDR2 reads YYREEE (reference sequence). The CDR3 DNA follows: TGTGTCAGCAGCTTGGAGGGCTACGAGCAGTACTTC. Residues: CVSSLEGYEQYF.

This clonotype was observed once. One end of the junction is discordant with germline, which a read error may explain. The chain has TRBV11-2 and TRBJ2-1; TRBD2 might be the D (5 bases). The germline gives CDR1 SGHAT, CDR2 FQNNGV. The CDR3 has 14 amino acids. The CDR3 loop reads CASNFNRGTNEQFF. CDR3 coding DNA: TGTGCCAGCAACTTTAATCGGGGAACGAATGAACAGTTCTTC.

As regards this clonotype: This CDR3 fails to terminate in the conserved phenylalanine or tryptophan, so it likely reflects a read error. It is unclear where the CDR3 begins or ends on the DNA, so no DNA is shown, and the CDR3 is as TCRdb lists it. V usage is TRBV11-3 and J usage is TRBJ2-2; whether TRBD2, the table's D call, matches the DNA was not checked. A total of 14 residues make up the CDR3, ends included. Germline assignment: CDR1 SGHNT and CDR2 YENEEA. This chain's CDR3 is CASSLTRFTGELFL.

In the case of this clonotype: A clone one base away is much larger, so this may be a read error. This chain uses TRBV10-3 with TRBJ2-6, with D uncertain. The CDR3 is 13 residues long. In germline, CDR1 is ENHRY, CDR2 SYGVKD. With 8 bases removed from V and 3 bases from J, the gap between germline ends came to 8 bases. CDR3 amino acids: CAILSVGANVLTF. CDR3 in DNA: TGTGCCATCCTGAGCGTTGGGGCCAACGTCCTGACTTTC.

The chain employs TRBV5-4 and TRBJ2-6; D uncertain. Between the trimmed V and J ends, which lost 2 bases and 1 base, there was a span of 4 bases. Looked up from germline, CDR1 is SGHNT and CDR2 is YYREEE (reference sequence). The CDR3 length is 14 residues. CDR3 region: CASSFESGANVLTF. In nucleotides, the CDR3 is TGTGCCAGCAGCTTTGAGTCTGGGGCCAACGTCCTGACTTTC.

A remark on this clonotype: The CDR3 carries no conserved terminal phenylalanine or tryptophan, so it likely arises from a read error. The gene calls are TRBV20-1 and TRBJ1-1, with 8 bases identical to TRBD1. This CDR3 has 13 amino acids. The ends lost 6 bases at V and 7 bases at J; junction bases unmatched: 10. In germline, CDR1 is DFQATT, CDR2 SNEGSKA (reference sequence). The CDR3 region is CSARGPGGLEAFL. As DNA, the CDR3 is TGCAGTGCAAGGGGGCCAGGGGGCCTTGAAGCTTTCTTA.

A word on this clonotype: A much larger clone differs by one base, so this may be a read error. The chain has TRBV4-2 and TRBJ1-1; D not resolved. The CDR3 length is 16 residues. CDR1 and CDR2 from the germline V gene are LGHNA and YNFKEQ. The CDR3 spells CASCQDSATSNTEAFF. In DNA, the CDR3 is TGTGCCAGCTGCCAAGATAGTGCGACTTCGAACACTGAAGCTTTCTTT.

This clonotype has a handful of counts. Since a much larger clone is just one base distant, this may be a read error. The CDR3 region is CASSLDSSETYNEQFF. The CDR3 region has the DNA TGCGCCAGCAGCTTGGACTCTAGCGAGACCTACAATGAGCAGTTCTTC. V usage is TRBV5-1 and J usage is TRBJ2-1; D might be TRBD2 (6 bases). Between the trimmed V and J ends, which lost 0 bases and 2 bases, there was a span of 12 bases. Per the germline V gene, CDR1 is SGHRS and CDR2 is YFSETQ. There are 16 residues in the CDR3.

Notes on this clonotype: Relative to the germline gene, one junction end is altered; a read error may explain this. The CDR3 DNA sequence: TGCGCCGGCAGCCCCCGACTAGCGGGAGTTTCCGAGCAGTACTTC. Protein sequence: CAGSPRLAGVSEQYF. The chain uses TRBV4-3 and TRBJ2-7, with 12 nucleotides matching TRBD2. Germline V gene lookup returns CDR1 LGHNA and CDR2 YSLEER. CDR3 size: 15 residues.

This clonotype has ten or more counts. The V and J genes are TRBV4-2 and TRBJ2-4; tentatively, D is TRBD1 or TRBD2 (6 bases each). Germline-derived CDR1 and CDR2 are LGHNA and YNFKEQ. The V and J ends lost 4 bases and 3 bases respectively, with 16 bases between them. The CDR3 has 16 residues. The CDR3 DNA sequence: TGTGCCAGCAGCCTGGAAACCGGGGGCTACAAAAACATTCAGTACTTC. It translates to CASSLETGGYKNIQYF.

The sample holds many counts of this clonotype. V gene TRBV11-2 combines with J gene TRBJ2-1; D call uncertain. The ends were cut back, 1 base at V and 7 bases at J, with 14 bases in the middle. The CDR3 consists of 15 residues. CDR1 SGHAT and CDR2 FQNNGV come from the germline V gene. In nucleotides, the CDR3 is TGTGCCAGCAGCTTAGGATCCTTGGCTGGGAATGAGCAGTTCTTC. Its translation is CASSLGSLAGNEQFF.

This clonotype was recorded many times. The rearrangement uses TRBV28 and TRBJ1-2; possible D gene TRBD1, 6 bases. V lost 2 bases to trimming and J lost 4 bases, with 14 bases between them. CDR1 MDHEN and CDR2 SYDVKM come from the germline V gene. The CDR3 extends over 15 amino acids. Here the CDR3 reads CASSLPTGDAYGYTF. In DNA, the CDR3 is TGTGCCAGCAGTTTACCGACAGGAGACGCCTATGGCTACACCTTC.

This clonotype was observed a single time. J is TRBJ1-3 and V is TRBV4-1, with D perhaps matching TRBD1 (5 bases). With 8 bases removed from V and 0 bases from J, the gap between germline ends came to 17 bases. Germline lookup yields CDR1 MGHRA and CDR2 YSYEKL. The CDR3 consists of 16 residues. CDR3 DNA: TGCGCCAGCGGCCGGATGGGGGGTACCTCTGGAAACACCATATATTTT. Translating gives CASGRMGGTSGNTIYF.